The 2 T cell receptor beta chains reported below all come from one sample, sequenced in a study of tumor and adjacent non-tumor tissue in lung cancer. A modified ARM-PCR protocol with three rounds of nested PCR amplified TCRbeta. TCRdb re-called the multiplex PCR reads through MiXCR, storing one row per CDR3 protein. The sample includes under 75,000 distinct CDR3 sequences, nearly 70% of them seen just once. No cell sorting was done before RNA was extracted from the tissue. More than 3 cm separated this lung sample from the edge of the tumor. Sequencing was carried out using distant non-tumor lung tissue. Receptors originate from a woman aged 45 to 65 with non-small cell lung cancer.

In its sample, this clonotype was seen once. A much larger clonotype is one base distant, so this may be a read error. The chain links TRBV6-1 to TRBJ2-7; D tentatively fits TRBD1 or TRBD2 (5 bases each). CDR1 is MNHNS, CDR2 SASEGT, per germline. This CDR3 contains 15 residues. Here the CDR3 reads CANSEGVWGTYEQYF. CDR3 DNA: TGTGCCAACAGTGAAGGGGTCTGGGGGACCTACGAGCAGTACTTC.

Comments on this clonotype: With a much larger clone just one base away, this may be a read error. The chain has TRBV6-6 and TRBJ2-1, with no clear D. Looked up from germline, CDR1 is MNHNY and CDR2 is SVGAGI (reference sequence). The CDR3 sequence is 13 residues long. The CDR3 here is CASNYSVHGGQFF. The CDR3, as DNA: TGTGCCAGCAATTACTCTGTTCACGGCGGGCAGTTCTTC.